This TCR beta chain was captured in a study of blood T cell repertoires in COVID-19. Germline V gene data show CDR1 as ENHRY and CDR2 as SYGVKD. J lost 1 base, V lost 10 bases, and 6 bases had no gene match. This CDR3 spans 14 amino acids. This clone was picked up one time. Using immunoSEQ multiplex PCR, the repertoire was profiled, and TCRdb retains in-frame clones only, with some absent. The data show about 190,000 clones, with 70% to 90% seen just once and roughly 5% held by the top ten. This receptor was taken from a woman between 70 and 85 years old with active or convalescent COVID-19. The genes are TRBV10-3 and TRBJ2-5; TRBD2 aligns across 10 bases. Sequenced sample: peripheral blood. In nucleotides, the CDR3 is TGTGCCACCAACGTAGCGGGAGGCCAAGAGACCCAGTACTTC. Amino acids: CATNVAGGQETQYF.